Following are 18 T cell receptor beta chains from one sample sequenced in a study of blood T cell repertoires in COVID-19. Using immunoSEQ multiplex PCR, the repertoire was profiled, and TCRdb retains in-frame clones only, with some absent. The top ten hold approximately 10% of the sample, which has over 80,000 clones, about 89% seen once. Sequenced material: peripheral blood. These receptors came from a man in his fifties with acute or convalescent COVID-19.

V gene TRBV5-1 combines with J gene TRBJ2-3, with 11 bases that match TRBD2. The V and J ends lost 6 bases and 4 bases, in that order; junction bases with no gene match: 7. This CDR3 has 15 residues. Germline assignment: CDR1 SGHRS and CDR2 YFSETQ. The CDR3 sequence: CASTLLAGEADTQYF. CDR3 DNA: TGCGCCAGCACCTTACTAGCGGGAGAAGCAGATACGCAGTATTTT.

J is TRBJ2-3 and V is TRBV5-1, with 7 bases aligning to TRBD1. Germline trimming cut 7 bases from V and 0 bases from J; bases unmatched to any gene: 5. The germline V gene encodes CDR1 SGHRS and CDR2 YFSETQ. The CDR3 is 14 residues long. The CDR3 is CASRSTGSTDTQYF. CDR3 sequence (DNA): TGCGCCAGCCGATCGACAGGGAGCACAGATACGCAGTATTTT.

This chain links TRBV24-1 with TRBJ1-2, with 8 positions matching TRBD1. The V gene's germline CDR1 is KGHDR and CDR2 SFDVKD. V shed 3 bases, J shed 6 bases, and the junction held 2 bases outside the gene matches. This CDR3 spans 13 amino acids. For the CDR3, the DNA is TGTGCCACCAGTGATAAGGACAGGGATGGCTACACCTTC. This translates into CATSDKDRDGYTF.

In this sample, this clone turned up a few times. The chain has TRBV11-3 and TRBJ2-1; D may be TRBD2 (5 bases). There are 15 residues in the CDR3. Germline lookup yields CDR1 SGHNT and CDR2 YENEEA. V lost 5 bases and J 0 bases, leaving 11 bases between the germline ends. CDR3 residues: CASSLSGSSYNEQFF. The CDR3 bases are TGTGCCAGCAGCCTAAGCGGAAGCTCCTACAATGAGCAGTTCTTC. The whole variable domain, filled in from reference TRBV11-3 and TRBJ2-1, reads EAGVVQSPRYKIIEKKQPVAFWCNPISGHNTLYWYLQNLGQGPELLIRYENEEAVDDSQLPKDRFSAERLKGVDSTLKIQPAELGDSAVYLCASSLSGSSYNEQFFGPGTRLTVL.

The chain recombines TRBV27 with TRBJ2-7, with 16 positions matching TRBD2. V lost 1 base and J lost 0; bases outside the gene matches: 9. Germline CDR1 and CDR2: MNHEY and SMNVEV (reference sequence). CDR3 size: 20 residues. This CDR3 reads CASSLWGTSGRAIRSYEQYF. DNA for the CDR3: TGTGCCAGCAGTTTATGGGGGACTAGCGGGAGGGCCATTCGCTCCTACGAGCAGTACTTC.

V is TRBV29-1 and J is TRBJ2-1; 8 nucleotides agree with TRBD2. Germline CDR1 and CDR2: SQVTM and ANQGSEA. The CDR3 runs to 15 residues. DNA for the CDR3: TGCACCTGTGGAGAAAGCGGGAGAAGTCACAATGAGCAGTTCTTC. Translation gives CTCGESGRSHNEQFF.

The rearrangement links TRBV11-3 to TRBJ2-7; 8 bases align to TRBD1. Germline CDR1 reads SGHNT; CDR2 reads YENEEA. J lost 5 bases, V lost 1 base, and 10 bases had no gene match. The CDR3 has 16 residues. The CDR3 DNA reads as TGTGCCAGCAGCTTAGCGTTCCGGGACAGGTACCACGAGCAGTACTTC. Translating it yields CASSLAFRDRYHEQYF.

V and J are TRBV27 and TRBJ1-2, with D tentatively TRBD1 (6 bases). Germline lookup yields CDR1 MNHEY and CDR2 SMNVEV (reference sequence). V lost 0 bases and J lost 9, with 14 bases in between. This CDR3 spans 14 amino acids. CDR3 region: CASSLSLTGYRYTF. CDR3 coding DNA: TGTGCCAGCAGTTTATCCCTTACAGGGTACCGCTACACCTTC.

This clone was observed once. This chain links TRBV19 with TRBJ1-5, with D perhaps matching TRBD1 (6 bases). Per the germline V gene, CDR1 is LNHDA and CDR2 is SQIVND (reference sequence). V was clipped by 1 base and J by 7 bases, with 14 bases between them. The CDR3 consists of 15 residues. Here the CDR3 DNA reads TGTGCCAGTAGTATAGGGTACAGGGCTAGGCAGCCCCAGCATTTT. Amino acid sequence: CASSIGYRARQPQHF.

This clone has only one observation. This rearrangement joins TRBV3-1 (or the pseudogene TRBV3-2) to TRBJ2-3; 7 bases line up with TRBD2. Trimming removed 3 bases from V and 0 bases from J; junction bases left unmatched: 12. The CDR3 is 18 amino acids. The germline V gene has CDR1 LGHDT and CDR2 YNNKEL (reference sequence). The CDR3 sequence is CASSHYRASGASTDTQYF. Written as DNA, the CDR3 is TGTGCCAGCAGCCACTATAGGGCTAGCGGAGCTAGCACAGATACGCAGTATTTT.

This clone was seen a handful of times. The CDR3 loop is CASSRRQGSTDTQYF. CDR3 sequence (DNA): TGTGCCAGCTCACGGCGACAGGGGAGCACAGATACGCAGTATTTT. The rearrangement links TRBV18 to TRBJ2-3; 8 nucleotides line up with TRBD1. The CDR3 is 15 residues long. V lost 4 bases, J lost 0 bases, and 3 bases stayed unmatched. CDR1 is KGHSH and CDR2 is LQKENI in the germline V gene.

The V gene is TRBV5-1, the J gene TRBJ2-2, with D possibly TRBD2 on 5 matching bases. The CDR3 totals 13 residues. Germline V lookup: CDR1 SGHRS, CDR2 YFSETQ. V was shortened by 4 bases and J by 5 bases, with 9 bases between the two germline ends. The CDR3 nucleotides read TGCGCCAGCAGCCAAACTAGTACCGGGGAGCTGTTTTTT. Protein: CASSQTSTGELFF.

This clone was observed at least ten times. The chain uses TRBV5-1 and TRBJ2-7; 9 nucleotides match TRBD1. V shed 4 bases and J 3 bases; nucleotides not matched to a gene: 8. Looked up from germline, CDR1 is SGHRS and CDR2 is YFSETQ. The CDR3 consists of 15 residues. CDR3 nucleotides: TGCGCCAGCAGCCACTCGGGACAGGGAAGCTACGAGCAGTACTTC. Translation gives CASSHSGQGSYEQYF.

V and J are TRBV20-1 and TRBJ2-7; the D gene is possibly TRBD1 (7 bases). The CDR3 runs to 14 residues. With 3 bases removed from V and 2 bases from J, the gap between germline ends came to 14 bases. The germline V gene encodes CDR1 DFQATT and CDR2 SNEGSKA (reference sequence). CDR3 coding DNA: TGCAGTGCTAGTTTGGGCAGGGGGGCCTACGAGCAGTACTTC. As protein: CSASLGRGAYEQYF.

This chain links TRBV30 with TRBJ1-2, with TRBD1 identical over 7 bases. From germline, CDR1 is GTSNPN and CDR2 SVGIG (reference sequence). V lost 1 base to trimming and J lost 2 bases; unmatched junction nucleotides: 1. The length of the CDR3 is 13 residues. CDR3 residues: CAWSDRGNYGYTF. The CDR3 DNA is TGTGCCTGGAGTGACAGGGGAAACTATGGCTACACCTTC.

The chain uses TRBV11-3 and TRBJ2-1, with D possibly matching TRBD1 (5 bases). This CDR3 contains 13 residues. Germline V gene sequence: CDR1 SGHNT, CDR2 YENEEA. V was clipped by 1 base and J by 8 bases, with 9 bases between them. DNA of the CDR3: TGTGCCAGCAGCTTAGGGGGCGGCGATGAGCAGTTCTTC. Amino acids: CASSLGGGDEQFF. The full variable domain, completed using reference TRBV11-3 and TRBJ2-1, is EAGVVQSPRYKIIEKKQPVAFWCNPISGHNTLYWYLQNLGQGPELLIRYENEEAVDDSQLPKDRFSAERLKGVDSTLKIQPAELGDSAVYLCASSLGGGDEQFFGPGTRLTVL.

CDR3 nucleotide sequence: TGCGCCAGCAGCCAAACACCGACAGGCTACGAGCAGTACTTC. This encodes CASSQTPTGYEQYF. V usage is TRBV4-1 and J usage is TRBJ2-7; tentatively, D is TRBD1 (6 bases). This CDR3 spans 14 amino acids. Germline V gene data show CDR1 as MGHRA and CDR2 as YSYEKL. V was clipped by 2 bases and J by 3 bases, with 11 bases between them.

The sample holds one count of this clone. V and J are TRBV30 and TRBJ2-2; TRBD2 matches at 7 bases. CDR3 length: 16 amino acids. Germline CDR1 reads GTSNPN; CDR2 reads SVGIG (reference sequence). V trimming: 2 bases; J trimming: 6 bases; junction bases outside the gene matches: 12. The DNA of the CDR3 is TGTGCCTGGAGTACGAGGAGGGAGGGTTTCCCCGGGGAGCTGTTTTTT. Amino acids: CAWSTRREGFPGELFF.